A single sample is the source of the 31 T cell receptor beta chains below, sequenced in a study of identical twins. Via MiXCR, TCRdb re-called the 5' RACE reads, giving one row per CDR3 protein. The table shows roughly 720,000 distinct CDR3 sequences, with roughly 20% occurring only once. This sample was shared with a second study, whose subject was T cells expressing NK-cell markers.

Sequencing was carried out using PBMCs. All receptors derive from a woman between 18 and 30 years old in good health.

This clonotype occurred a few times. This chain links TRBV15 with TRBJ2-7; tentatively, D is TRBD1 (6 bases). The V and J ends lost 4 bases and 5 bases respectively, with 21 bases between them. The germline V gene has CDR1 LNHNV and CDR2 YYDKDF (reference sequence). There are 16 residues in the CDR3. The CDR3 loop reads CATSTESGTGRDEQYF. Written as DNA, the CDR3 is TGTGCCACCAGCACCGAATCGGGAACAGGGCGGGACGAGCAGTACTTC.

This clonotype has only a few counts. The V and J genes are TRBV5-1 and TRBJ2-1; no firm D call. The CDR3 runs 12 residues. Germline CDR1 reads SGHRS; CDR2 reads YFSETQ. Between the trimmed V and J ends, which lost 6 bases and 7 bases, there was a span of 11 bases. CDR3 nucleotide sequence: TGCGCCAGCAAGGAACAGAGAAATGAGCAGTTCTTC. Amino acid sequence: CASKEQRNEQFF.

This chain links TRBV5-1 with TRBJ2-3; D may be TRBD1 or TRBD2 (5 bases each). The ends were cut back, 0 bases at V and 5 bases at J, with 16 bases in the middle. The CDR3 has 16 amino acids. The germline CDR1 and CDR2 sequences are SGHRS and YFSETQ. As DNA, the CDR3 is TGCGCCAGCAGCTTGGCCGGGGCTCACTTGGGAGATACGCAGTATTTT. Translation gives CASSLAGAHLGDTQYF.

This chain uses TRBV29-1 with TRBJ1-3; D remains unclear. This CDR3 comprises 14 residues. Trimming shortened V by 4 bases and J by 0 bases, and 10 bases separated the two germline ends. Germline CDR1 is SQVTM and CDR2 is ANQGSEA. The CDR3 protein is CSVGARSSGNTIYF. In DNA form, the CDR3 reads TGCAGCGTTGGGGCCAGGAGCTCTGGAAACACCATATATTTT.

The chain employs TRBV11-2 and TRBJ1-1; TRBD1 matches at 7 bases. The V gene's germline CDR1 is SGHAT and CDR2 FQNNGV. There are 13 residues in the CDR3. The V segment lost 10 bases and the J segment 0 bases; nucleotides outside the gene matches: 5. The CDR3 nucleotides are TGTGCCACGAGTGGGACAGTGAACACTGAAGCTTTCTTT. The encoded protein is CATSGTVNTEAFF.

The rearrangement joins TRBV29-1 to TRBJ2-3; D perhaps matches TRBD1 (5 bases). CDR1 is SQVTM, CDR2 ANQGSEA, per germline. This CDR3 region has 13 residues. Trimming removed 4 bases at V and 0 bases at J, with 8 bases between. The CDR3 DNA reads TGCAGCGTTGTACAGGATAGCACAGATACGCAGTATTTT. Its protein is CSVVQDSTDTQYF.

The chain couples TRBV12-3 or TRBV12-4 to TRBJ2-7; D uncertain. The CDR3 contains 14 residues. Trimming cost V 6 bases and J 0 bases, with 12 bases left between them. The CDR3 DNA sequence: TGTGCCAGCAGCCGCGAGAGGAGCTCCTACGAGCAGTACTTC. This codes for CASSRERSSYEQYF.

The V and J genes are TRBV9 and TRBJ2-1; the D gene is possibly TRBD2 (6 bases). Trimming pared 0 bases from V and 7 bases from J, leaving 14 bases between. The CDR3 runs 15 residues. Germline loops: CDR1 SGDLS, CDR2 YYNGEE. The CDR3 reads CASSVVDYPTNEQFF. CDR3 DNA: TGTGCCAGCAGCGTAGTGGACTACCCGACGAATGAGCAGTTCTTC.

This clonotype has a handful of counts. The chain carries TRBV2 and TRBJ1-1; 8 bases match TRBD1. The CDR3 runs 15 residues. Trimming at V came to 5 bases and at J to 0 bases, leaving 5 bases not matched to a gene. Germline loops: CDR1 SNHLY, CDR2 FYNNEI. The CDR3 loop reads CASSPRTGLNTEAFF. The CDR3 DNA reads TGTGCCAGCAGTCCCCGGACAGGGTTGAACACTGAAGCTTTCTTT.

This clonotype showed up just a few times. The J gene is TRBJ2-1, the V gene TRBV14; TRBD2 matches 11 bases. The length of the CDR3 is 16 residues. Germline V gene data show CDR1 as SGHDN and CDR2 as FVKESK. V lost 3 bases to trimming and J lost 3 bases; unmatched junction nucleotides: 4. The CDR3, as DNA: TGTGCCAGCAGCCATAGACTAGCGGGGAGCTACAATGAGCAGTTCTTC. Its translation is CASSHRLAGSYNEQFF.

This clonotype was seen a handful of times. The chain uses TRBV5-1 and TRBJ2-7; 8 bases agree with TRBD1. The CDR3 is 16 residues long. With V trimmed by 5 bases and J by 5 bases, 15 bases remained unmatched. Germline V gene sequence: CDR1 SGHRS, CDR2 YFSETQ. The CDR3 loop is CASSLPPPGQVDEQYF. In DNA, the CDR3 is TGCGCCAGCAGTTTGCCCCCCCCGGGACAGGTAGACGAGCAGTACTTC. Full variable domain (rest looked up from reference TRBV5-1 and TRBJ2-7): KAGVTQTPRYLIKTRGQQVTLSCSPISGHRSVSWYQQTPGQGLQFLFEYFSETQRNKGNFPGRFSGRQFSNSRSEMNVSTLELGDSALYLCASSLPPPGQVDEQYFGPGTRLTVT.

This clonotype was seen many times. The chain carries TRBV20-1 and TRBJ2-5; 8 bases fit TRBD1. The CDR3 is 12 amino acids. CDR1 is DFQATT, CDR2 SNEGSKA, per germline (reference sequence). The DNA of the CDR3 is TGCAGCGCACGGACAGGGCAAGAGACCCAGTACTTC. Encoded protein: CSARTGQETQYF.

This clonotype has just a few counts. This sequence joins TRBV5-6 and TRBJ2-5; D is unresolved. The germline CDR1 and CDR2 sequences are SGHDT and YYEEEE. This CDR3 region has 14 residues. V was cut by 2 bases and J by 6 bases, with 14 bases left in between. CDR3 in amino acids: CASSFGNEIQTQYF. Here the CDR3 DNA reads TGTGCCAGCAGCTTTGGGAACGAAATTCAGACCCAGTACTTC. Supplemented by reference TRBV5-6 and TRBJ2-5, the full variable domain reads DAGVTQSPTHLIKTRGQQVTLRCSPKSGHDTVSWYQQALGQGPQFIFQYYEEEERQRGNFPDRFSGHQFPNYSSELNVNALLLGDSALYLCASSFGNEIQTQYFGPGTRLLVL.

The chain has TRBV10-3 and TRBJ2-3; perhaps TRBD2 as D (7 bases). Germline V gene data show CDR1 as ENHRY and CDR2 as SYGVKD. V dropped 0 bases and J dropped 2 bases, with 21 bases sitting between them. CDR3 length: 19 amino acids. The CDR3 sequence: CAISESTLGGRKDTDTQYF. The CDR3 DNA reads TGTGCCATCAGTGAGTCGACTCTGGGGGGGCGAAAGGACACAGATACGCAGTATTTT.

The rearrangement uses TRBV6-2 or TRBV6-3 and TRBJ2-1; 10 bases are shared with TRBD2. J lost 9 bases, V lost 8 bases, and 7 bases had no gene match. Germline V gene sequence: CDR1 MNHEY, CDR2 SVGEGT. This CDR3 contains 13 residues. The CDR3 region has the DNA TGTGCCAGCTCCCTAGCGGGAGCATTTGAGCAGTTCTTC. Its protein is CASSLAGAFEQFF.

CDR3 sequence reads: CASRDGQGRKSYEQYF. Written as DNA, the CDR3 is TGTGCCAGCAGAGACGGACAGGGTCGGAAATCCTACGAGCAGTACTTC. V usage is TRBV6-2 or TRBV6-3 and J usage is TRBJ2-7, with TRBD1 matching 8 bases. Germline V gene data show CDR1 as MNHEY and CDR2 as SVGEGT. V gave up 6 bases and J gave up 1 base; unmatched junction bases: 11. This CDR3 has 16 residues.

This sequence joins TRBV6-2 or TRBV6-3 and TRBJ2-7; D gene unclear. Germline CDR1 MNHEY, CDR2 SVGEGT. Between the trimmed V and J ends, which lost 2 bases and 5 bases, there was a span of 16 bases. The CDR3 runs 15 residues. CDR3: CASSYSSPLTHEQYF. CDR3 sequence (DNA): TGTGCCAGCAGTTACAGTAGTCCCTTAACCCACGAGCAGTACTTC.

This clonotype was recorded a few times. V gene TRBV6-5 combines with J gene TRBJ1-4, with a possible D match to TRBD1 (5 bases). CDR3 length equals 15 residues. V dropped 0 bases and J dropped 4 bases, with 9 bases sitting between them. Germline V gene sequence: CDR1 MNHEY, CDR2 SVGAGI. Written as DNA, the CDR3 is TGTGCCAGCAGTTACTCGTGGGGACTTAATGAAAAACTGTTTTTT. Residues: CASSYSWGLNEKLFF.

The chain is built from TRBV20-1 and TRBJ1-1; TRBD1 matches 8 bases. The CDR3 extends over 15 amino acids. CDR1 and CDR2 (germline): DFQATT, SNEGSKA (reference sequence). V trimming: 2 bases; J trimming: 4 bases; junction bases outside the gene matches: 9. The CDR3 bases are TGCAGTGCTAGATCCCCGCAGGGGGCTAGCACTGAAGCTTTCTTT. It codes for CSARSPQGASTEAFF.

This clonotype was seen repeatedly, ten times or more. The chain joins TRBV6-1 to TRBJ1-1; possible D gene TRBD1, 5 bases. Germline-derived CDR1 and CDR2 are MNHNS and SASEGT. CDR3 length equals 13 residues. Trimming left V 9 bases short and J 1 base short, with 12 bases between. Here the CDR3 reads CASRDGANTEAFF. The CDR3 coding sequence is TGTGCCAGTAGGGACGGCGCGAACACTGAAGCTTTCTTT.

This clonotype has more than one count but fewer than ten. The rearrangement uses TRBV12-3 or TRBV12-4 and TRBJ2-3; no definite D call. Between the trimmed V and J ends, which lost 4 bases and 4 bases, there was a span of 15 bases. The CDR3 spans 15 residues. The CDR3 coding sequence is TGTGCCAGCAGTTCAAAAGGGAAGGTAGCAGATACGCAGTATTTT. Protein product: CASSSKGKVADTQYF.

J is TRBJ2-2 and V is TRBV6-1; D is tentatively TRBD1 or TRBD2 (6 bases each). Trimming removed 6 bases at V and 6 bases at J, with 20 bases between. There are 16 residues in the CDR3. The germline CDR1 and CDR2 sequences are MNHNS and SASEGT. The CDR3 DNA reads TGTGCCAGCAGCCGGGGGCAGGGAAGGGTGTCCGGGGAGCTGTTTTTT. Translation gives CASSRGQGRVSGELFF.

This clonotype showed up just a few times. Here the CDR3 DNA reads TGTGCCACCACCACGGATACGGGAAGCCGCACAGATACGCAGTATTTT. This gives the protein CATTTDTGSRTDTQYF. This chain uses TRBV7-2 with TRBJ2-3; D might be TRBD2 (5 bases). Germline CDR1 is SGHTA and CDR2 is FQGNSA. Trimming stripped 10 bases from V and 1 base from J, with 21 bases between. The CDR3 is 16 residues long.

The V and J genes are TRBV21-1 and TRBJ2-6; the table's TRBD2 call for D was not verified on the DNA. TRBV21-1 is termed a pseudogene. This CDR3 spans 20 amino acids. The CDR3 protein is CASSRSYIRRGGSGANVLTF. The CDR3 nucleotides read TGTGCCAGCAGCCGTTCCTACATAAGGCGGGGTGGCTCTGGGGCCAACGTCCTGACTTTC.

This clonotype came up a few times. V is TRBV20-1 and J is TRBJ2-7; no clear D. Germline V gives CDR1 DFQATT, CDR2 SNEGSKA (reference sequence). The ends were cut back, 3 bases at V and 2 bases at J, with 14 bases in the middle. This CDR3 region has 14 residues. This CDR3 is CSASSPAKAYEQYF. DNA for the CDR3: TGCAGTGCTAGTTCCCCCGCGAAAGCCTACGAGCAGTACTTC.

This CDR3 is CSARDRDRDTEAFF. The CDR3 DNA follows: TGCAGTGCTAGGGACAGGGACAGAGACACTGAAGCTTTCTTT. The chain couples TRBV20-1 to TRBJ1-1, with 8 bases that match TRBD1. This CDR3 region has 14 residues. Unmatched junction bases numbered 6, after V lost 3 bases and J lost 3 bases. From germline, CDR1 is DFQATT and CDR2 SNEGSKA (reference sequence).

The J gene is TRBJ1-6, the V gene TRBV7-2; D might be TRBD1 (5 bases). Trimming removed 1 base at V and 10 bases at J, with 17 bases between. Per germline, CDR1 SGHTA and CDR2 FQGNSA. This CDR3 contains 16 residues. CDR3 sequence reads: CASSLDPAGIGSPLHF. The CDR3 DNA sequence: TGTGCCAGCAGCTTAGATCCGGCAGGGATCGGATCACCCCTCCACTTT.

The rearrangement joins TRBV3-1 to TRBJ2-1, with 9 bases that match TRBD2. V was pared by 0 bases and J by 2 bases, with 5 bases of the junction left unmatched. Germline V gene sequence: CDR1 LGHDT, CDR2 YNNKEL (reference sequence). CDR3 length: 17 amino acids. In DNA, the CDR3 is TGTGCCAGCAGCCAAGATCAGCTAGCGGGGACCTACAATGAGCAGTTCTTC. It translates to CASSQDQLAGTYNEQFF.

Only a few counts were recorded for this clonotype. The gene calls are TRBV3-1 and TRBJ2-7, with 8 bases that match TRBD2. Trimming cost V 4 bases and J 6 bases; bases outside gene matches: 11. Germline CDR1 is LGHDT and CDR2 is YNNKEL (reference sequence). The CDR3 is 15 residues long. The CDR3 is CASSPGLAVGREQYF. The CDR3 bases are TGTGCCAGCAGCCCAGGACTAGCCGTCGGGCGCGAGCAGTACTTC.

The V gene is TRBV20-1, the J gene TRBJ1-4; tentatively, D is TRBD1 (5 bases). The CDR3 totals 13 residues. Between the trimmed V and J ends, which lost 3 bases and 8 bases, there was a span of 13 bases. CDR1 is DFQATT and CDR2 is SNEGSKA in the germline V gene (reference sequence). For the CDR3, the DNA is TGCAGTGCTAGGGGCAGGGCTGGGGAAAAACTGTTTTTT. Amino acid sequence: CSARGRAGEKLFF.

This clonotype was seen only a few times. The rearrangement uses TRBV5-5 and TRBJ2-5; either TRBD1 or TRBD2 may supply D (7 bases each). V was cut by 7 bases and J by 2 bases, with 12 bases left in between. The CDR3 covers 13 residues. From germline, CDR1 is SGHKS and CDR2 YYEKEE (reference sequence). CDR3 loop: CASGRGQQETQYF. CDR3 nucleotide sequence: TGTGCCAGCGGGAGGGGACAGCAAGAGACCCAGTACTTC.